The rows below give T cell receptor beta chains drawn from one sample of a study of neurological immune-mediated disorders. One entry per CDR3 protein results from TCRdb running MiXCR on the 5' RACE reads. The sample consists of tens of thousands of distinct CDR3 sequences, roughly a sixth of them appearing once. The material sequenced was PBMCs. Every receptor here comes from a middle-aged woman in good health. CDR3s include the opening cysteine and the closing phenylalanine or tryptophan. A D gene is named only where the DNA matches it firmly. Clone size is stated in some rows and not others, as once, few, many or a class when expanded.

j_call	d_call	v_call	clone_size	cdr3_nt	cdr3_aa
TRBJ2-7	-	TRBV5-5	many	TGTGCCAGCAGCCCGTCCGGGAACAGGGTCGGCGAGCAGTACTTC	CASSPSGNRVGEQYF
TRBJ1-2	-	TRBV6-5	many	TGTGCCAGCAGCCTTTCCCCCAGGGATGGCTACACCTTC	CASSLSPRDGYTF
TRBJ2-3	-	TRBV7-2	many	TGTGCCAGCAGCTTAGGTGGGGGGGCCCTGACAGATACGCAGTATTTT	CASSLGGGALTDTQYF
TRBJ1-5	-	TRBV12-3/TRBV12-4	few	TGTGCCAGCAGCCCCGGGGACGATTATCAGCCCCAGCATTTT	CASSPGDDYQPQHF
TRBJ1-4	TRBD1	TRBV4-3	many	TGCGCCAGCAGTGACAGGGGGCGAAATGAAAAACTGTTTTTT	CASSDRGRNEKLFF
TRBJ1-1	-	TRBV6-5	many	TGTGCCACTCTACAGAACACTGAAGCTTTCTTT	CATLQNTEAFF
TRBJ2-3	TRBD2	TRBV29-1	many	TGCAGCGTTGTCGGTAGCGGGGGATTTACTCTACGCACAGATACGCAGTATTTT	CSVVGSGGFTLRTDTQYF
TRBJ1-4	-	TRBV7-2	many	TGTGCCAGCAGCTTAGATATTGCTAATGAAAAACTGTTTTTT	CASSLDIANEKLFF
TRBJ2-1	TRBD2	TRBV10-3	many	TGTGCCCTCTCAGCGGGGCAATACAATGAGCAGTTCTTC	CALSAGQYNEQFF
TRBJ1-6	-	TRBV20-1	once	TGCAGTGCTAGAGATTCGGGCAGGAATTCACCCCTCCACTTT	CSARDSGRNSPLHF
TRBJ1-1	-	TRBV6-2/TRBV6-3	many	TGTGCCAGCAGTTACTCAGAGATTGGGAACACTGAAGCTTTCTTT	CASSYSEIGNTEAFF
TRBJ2-3	-	TRBV2	many	TGTGCCAGCAGTGTGGGCCCAGATACGCAGTATTTT	CASSVGPDTQYF
TRBJ2-5	-	TRBV10-3	many	TGTGCCATCAGTGAGGGGGAGACCCAGTACTTC	CAISEGETQYF
TRBJ2-2	-	TRBV24-1	many	TGTGCCACCAGTGACCCTGCGCGGACCGGGGAGCTGTTTTTT	CATSDPARTGELFF
TRBJ1-1	-	TRBV20-1	many	TGCAGTGCTAGAGACGGCTGGCACACTGAAGCTTTCTTT	CSARDGWHTEAFF
TRBJ2-7	-	TRBV29-1	many	TGCAGCGTTAAACAAACAGGCTACGAGCAGTACTTC	CSVKQTGYEQYF
TRBJ1-1	-	TRBV6-5	many	TGTGCCAGCGCCCGGGACACTGAAGCTTTCTTT	CASARDTEAFF
TRBJ2-2	TRBD2	TRBV12-3/TRBV12-4	many	TGTGCCAGCACCGAGCGGCGGGGGGGCCGGGGGGCCGGGGAGCTGTTTTTT	CASTERRGGRGAGELFF
TRBJ2-7	-	TRBV2	many	TGTGCCAACAGCCCAAGGGCAGGCTACGAGCAGTACTTC	CANSPRAGYEQYF
TRBJ2-5	-	TRBV3-1	many	TGTGCCAGCAGCCAAGGTGGAGTCCGGGCGATCGAGACCCAGTACTTC	CASSQGGVRAIETQYF
TRBJ1-2	-	TRBV7-9	many	TGTGCCAGCAGCTCAAAACAGGTTTTTGATGGCTACACCTTC	CASSSKQVFDGYTF
TRBJ2-1	-	TRBV7-9	many	TGTGCCAGCAGGCGGGGACTCCCGGGCCTCTACAATGAGCAGTTCTTC	CASRRGLPGLYNEQFF
TRBJ2-1	-	TRBV2	many	TGTGCCAGCAGTGCTGTGGGGAAGGCTGGTGAGCAGTTCTTC	CASSAVGKAGEQFF
TRBJ2-1	-	TRBV11-2	many	TGTGCCAGTTGCCTTTTAGGGGGGGCTAATGAGCAGTTCTTC	CASCLLGGANEQFF
TRBJ2-1	TRBD2	TRBV7-9	-	TGTGCCAGCAGCTCCACCAATTTACTAGCGGGCTCCTACAATGAGCAGTTCTTC	CASSSTNLLAGSYNEQFF
TRBJ2-1	TRBD2	TRBV6-2/TRBV6-3	-	TGTGACAGCAGTCCACTAGCGGGGGGTTCCTACAATGAGCAGTTCTTC	CDSSPLAGGSYNEQFF
TRBJ1-4	-	TRBV25-1	many	TGTGCCAGCAGTGTCGAGATCAAAGGGGGGAGAAAACTGTTTTTT	CASSVEIKGGRKLFF
TRBJ1-3	-	TRBV7-2	many	TGTGCCAGCAGCGGCAGGACAGCGCACTCTGGAAACACCATATATTTT	CASSGRTAHSGNTIYF
TRBJ2-5	-	TRBV28	many	TGTGCCAGCAGCCCCTTAGGGACCGCGTCCCGGGGGGAGACCCAGTACTTC	CASSPLGTASRGETQYF
TRBJ2-6	-	TRBV6-1	many	TGTGCCAGCAGTTGGAGCTCTGGGGCCAACGTCCTGACTTTC	CASSWSSGANVLTF
TRBJ2-1	TRBD1	TRBV20-1	many	TGCAGTGCTAGAGATTATTCAACCGGGACAGGGTATTACAATGAGCAGTTCTTC	CSARDYSTGTGYYNEQFF
TRBJ1-2	TRBD1	TRBV10-3	many	TGTGCCATCAGTGAGTCTACGGACAGGGCTTATGGCTACACCTTC	CAISESTDRAYGYTF
TRBJ2-3	TRBD1	TRBV14	many	TGTGCCAGCAGCCAACGACAGGGTTTAACCTCAGATACGCAGTATTTT	CASSQRQGLTSDTQYF
TRBJ2-5	-	TRBV6-5	many	TGTGCCAGCAGTTACACCCCGTCGGCAGAGACCCAGTACTTC	CASSYTPSAETQYF
TRBJ2-7	TRBD2	TRBV20-1	once	TGCAGTGCTAGAGGGGCGGGGGATGCATGGTACGAGCAGTACTTC	CSARGAGDAWYEQYF
TRBJ2-3	-	TRBV5-1	-	TGCGCCAGCAGCTTGGGGCTCACTGACACAGATACGCAGTATTTT	CASSLGLTDTDTQYF
TRBJ2-2	TRBD1	TRBV3-1	many	TGTGCCAGCAGCCGGGGACAGGGGGCTGGCACCGGGGAGCTGTTTTTT	CASSRGQGAGTGELFF
TRBJ2-1	-	TRBV7-2	many	TGTGCCAGCAGCTCTTCGGGACTGCAGATCGATGAGCAGTTCTTC	CASSSSGLQIDEQFF
TRBJ2-3	TRBD2	TRBV20-1	-	TGCAGTGCTAGAGGACTAGCGGGGGCCCCAGATACGCAGTATTTT	CSARGLAGAPDTQYF
TRBJ2-3	-	TRBV5-1	many	TGCGCCAGCAGCTTTACGGTGGCAGATACGCAGTATTTT	CASSFTVADTQYF
TRBJ2-2	TRBD1	TRBV27	many	TGTGCCAGCGGCTTCAACAGGGGGCCGAACACCGGGGAGCTGTTTTTT	CASGFNRGPNTGELFF
TRBJ2-1	-	TRBV20-1	many	TGCAGTGCTAGAGATCTCATAGGGGTCTCCTACAATGAGCAGTTCTTC	CSARDLIGVSYNEQFF
TRBJ2-1	TRBD2	TRBV5-5	-	TGTGCCAGCAGCTCGGGACTAGCGGGAGAAGCTGGGTTCTTC	CASSSGLAGEAGFF
TRBJ2-5	TRBD1	TRBV3-1	many	TGTGCCAGCAGCCAAGTCGGCCGGGACAGCCTAATAGTGGGTACCCAGTACTTC	CASSQVGRDSLIVGTQYF
TRBJ2-3	-	TRBV7-9	many	TGTGCCAGCAGCCGGGACGGAAGCACAGATACGCAGTATTTT	CASSRDGSTDTQYF
TRBJ1-2	TRBD1	TRBV28	many	TGTGCCAGCAGTTTATTACAGGGGGCAATAATAAGAAATGGCTACACCTTC	CASSLLQGAIIRNGYTF